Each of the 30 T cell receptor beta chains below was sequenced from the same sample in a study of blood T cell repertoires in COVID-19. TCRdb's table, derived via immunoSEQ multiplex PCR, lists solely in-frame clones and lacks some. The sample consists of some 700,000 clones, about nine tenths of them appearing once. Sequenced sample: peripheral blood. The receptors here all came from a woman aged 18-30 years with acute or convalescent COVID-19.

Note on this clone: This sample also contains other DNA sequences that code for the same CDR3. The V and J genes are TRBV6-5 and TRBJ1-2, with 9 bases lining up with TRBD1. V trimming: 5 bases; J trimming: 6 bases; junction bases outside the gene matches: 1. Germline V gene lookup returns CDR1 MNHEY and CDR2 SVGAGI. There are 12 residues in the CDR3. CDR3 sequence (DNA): TGTGCCAGCAGTCGGACAGGGGATGGCTACACCTTC. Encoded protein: CASSRTGDGYTF.

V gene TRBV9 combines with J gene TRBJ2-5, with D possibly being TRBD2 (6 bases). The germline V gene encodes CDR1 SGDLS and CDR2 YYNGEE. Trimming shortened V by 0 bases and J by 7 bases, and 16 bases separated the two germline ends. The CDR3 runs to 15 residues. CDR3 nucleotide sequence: TGTGCCAGCAGCGTAGAGTCCGGGGGTGGAAGGACCCAGTACTTC. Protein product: CASSVESGGGRTQYF.

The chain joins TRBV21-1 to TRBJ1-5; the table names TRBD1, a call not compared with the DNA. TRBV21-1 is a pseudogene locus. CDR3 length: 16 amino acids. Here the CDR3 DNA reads TGTGCCAGCACCACGACCGCCGACAGAAGCAATCAGCCCCAGCATTTT. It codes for CASTTTADRSNQPQHF.

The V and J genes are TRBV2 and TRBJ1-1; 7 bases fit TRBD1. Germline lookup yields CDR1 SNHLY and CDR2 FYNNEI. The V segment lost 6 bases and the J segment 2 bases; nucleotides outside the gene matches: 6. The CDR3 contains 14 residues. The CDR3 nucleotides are TGTGCCAGCAGGCAGGACAGGACTAACACTGAAGCTTTCTTT. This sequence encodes CASRQDRTNTEAFF. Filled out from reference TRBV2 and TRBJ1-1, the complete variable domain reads EPEVTQTPSHQVTQMGQEVILRCVPISNHLYFYWYRQILGQKVEFLVSFYNNEISEKSEIFDDQFSVERPDGSNFTLKIRSTKLEDSAMYFCASRQDRTNTEAFFGQGTRLTVV.

The CDR3 region has the DNA TGTGCCAGTAGCCCTCAGGGGCTCGAGCAGTACTTC. Amino acids: CASSPQGLEQYF. The rearrangement joins TRBV19 to TRBJ2-7, with TRBD1 as a possible D gene (6 bases). Germline CDR1 is LNHDA and CDR2 is SQIVND (reference sequence). V dropped 6 bases and J dropped 6 bases, with 12 bases sitting between them. The CDR3 sequence is 12 residues long.

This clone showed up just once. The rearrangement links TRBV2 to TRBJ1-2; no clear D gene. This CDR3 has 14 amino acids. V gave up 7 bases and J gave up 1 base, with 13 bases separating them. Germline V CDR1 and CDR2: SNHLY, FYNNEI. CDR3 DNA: TGTGCCAGCATTGAGGTGGCCGTTAACTATGGCTACACCTTC. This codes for CASIEVAVNYGYTF.

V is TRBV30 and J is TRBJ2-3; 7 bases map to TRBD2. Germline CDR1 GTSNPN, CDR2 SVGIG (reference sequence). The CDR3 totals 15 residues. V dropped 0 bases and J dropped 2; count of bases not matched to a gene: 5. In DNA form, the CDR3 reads TGTGCCTGGAGTGTGACGGGGGGACCCACAGATACGCAGTATTTT. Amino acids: CAWSVTGGPTDTQYF.

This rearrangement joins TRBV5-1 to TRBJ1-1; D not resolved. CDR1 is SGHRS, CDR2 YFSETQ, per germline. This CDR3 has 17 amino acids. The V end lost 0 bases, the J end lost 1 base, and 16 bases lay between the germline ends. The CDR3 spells CASSLVEVRGRNTEAFF. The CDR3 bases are TGCGCCAGCAGCTTGGTGGAGGTACGAGGTAGGAACACTGAAGCTTTCTTT.

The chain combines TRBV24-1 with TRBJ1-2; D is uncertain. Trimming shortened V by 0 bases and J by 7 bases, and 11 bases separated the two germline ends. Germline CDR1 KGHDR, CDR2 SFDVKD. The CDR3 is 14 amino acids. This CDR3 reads CATSDLRGSGGYTF. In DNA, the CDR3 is TGTGCCACCAGTGATTTGAGAGGGAGTGGTGGCTACACCTTC.

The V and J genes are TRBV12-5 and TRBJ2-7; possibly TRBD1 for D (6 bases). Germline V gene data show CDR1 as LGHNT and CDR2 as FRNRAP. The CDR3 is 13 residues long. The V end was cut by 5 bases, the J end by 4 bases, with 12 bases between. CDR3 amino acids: CASGILQGYEQYF. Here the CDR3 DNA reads TGTGCTAGTGGTATCCTACAGGGTTACGAGCAGTACTTC.

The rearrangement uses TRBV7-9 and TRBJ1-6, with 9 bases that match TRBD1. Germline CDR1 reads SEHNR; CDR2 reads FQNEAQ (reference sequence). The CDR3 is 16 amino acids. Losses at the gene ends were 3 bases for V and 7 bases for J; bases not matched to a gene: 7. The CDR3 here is CASSLGTGIWNSPLHF. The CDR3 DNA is TGTGCCAGCAGCTTGGGGACAGGGATATGGAATTCACCCCTCCACTTT.

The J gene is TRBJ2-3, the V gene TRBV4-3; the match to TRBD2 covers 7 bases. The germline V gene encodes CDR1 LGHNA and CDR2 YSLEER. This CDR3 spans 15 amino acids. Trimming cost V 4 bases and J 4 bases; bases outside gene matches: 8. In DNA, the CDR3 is TGCGCCAGCAGCCTAGCCTTGGGGGGGGCAGATACGCAGTATTTT. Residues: CASSLALGGADTQYF.

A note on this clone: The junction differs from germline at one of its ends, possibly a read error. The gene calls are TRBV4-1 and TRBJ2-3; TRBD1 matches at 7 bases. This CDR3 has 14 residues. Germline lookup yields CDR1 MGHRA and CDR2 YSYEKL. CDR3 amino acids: CARSRQGVADTQYF. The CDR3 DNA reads TGCGCCCGCAGCCGGCAGGGGGTTGCAGATACGCAGTATTTT.

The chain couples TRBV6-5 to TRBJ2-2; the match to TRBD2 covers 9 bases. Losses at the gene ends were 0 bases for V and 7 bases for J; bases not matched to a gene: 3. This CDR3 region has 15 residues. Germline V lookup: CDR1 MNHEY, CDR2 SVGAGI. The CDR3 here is CASSYSPSGNGELFF. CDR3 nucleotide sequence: TGTGCCAGCAGTTACTCTCCTAGCGGGAACGGGGAGCTGTTTTTT.

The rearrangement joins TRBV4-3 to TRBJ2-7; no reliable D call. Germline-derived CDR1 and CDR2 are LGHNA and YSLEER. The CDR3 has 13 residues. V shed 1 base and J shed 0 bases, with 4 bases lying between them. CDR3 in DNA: TGCGCCAGCAGCCAAGCTACCTCCTACGAGCAGTACTTC. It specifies CASSQATSYEQYF.

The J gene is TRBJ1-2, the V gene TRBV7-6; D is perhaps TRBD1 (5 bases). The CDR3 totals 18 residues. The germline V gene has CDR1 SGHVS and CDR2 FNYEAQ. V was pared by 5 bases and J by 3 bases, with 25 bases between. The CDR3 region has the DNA TGTGCCAGCAGCCCTATTGGAGGGGCCGGTGGGGCGGACTATGGCTACACCTTC. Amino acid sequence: CASSPIGGAGGADYGYTF.

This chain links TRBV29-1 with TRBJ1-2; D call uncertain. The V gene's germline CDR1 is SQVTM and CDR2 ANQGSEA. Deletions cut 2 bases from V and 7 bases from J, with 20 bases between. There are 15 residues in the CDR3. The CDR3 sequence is CSVERVGGKPSGYTF. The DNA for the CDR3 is TGCAGCGTTGAAAGGGTTGGCGGGAAGCCCAGTGGCTACACCTTC.

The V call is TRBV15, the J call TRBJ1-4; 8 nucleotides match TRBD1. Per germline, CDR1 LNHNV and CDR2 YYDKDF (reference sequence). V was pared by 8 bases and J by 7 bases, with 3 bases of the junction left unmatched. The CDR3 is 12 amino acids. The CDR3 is CATQGATEKLFF. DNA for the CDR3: TGTGCCACCCAGGGGGCCACTGAAAAACTGTTTTTT.

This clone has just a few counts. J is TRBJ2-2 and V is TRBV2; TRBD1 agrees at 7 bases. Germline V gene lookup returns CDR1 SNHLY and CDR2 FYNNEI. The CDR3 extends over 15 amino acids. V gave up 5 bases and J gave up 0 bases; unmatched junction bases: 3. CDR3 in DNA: TGTGCCAGCAGTTACAGGGGTCCGAACACCGGGGAGCTGTTTTTT. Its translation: CASSYRGPNTGELFF.

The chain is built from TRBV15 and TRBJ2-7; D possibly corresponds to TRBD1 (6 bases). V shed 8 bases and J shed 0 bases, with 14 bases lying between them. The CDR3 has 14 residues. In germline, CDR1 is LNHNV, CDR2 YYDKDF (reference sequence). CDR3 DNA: TGTGCCACCTCTCGCCCGGGACACTCCTACGAGCAGTACTTC. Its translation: CATSRPGHSYEQYF. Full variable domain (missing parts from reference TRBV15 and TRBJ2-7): DAMVIQNPRYQVTQFGKPVTLSCSQTLNHNVMYWYQQKSSQAPKLLFHYYDKDFNNEADTPDNFQSRRPNTSFCFLDIRSPGLGDTAMYLCATSRPGHSYEQYFGPGTRLTVT.

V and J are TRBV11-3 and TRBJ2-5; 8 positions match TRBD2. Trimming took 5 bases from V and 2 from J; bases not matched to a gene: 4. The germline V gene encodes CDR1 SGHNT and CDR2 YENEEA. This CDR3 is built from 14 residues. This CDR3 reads CASSDSGKQETQYF. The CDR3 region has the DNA TGTGCCAGCAGCGATAGCGGGAAACAAGAGACCCAGTACTTC.

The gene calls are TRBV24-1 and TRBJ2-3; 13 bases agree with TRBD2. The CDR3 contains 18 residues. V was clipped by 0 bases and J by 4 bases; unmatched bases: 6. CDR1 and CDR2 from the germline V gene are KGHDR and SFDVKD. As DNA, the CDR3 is TGTGCCACCAGTGATTTGCCAGGACTAGCGGGGGCCCCAGATACGCAGTATTTT. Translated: CATSDLPGLAGAPDTQYF.

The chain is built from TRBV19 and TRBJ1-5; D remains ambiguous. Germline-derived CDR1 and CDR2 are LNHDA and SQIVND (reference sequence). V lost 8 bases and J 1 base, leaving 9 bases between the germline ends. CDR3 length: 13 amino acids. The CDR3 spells CASGPNSNQPQHF. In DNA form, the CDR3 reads TGTGCCAGTGGTCCTAACAGCAATCAGCCCCAGCATTTT.

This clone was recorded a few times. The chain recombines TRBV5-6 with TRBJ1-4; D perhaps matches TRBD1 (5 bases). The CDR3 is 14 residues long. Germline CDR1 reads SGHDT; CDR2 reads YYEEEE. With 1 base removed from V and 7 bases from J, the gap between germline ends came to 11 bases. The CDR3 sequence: CASSLSGAAEKLFF. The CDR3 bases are TGTGCCAGCAGCTTGAGCGGGGCCGCTGAAAAACTGTTTTTT.

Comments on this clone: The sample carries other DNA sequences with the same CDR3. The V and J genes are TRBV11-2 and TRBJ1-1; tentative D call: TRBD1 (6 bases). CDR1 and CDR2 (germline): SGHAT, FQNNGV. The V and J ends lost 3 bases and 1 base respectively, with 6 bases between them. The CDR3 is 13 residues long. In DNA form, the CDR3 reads TGTGCCAGCAGCTTGGGACAGAACACTGAAGCTTTCTTT. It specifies CASSLGQNTEAFF.

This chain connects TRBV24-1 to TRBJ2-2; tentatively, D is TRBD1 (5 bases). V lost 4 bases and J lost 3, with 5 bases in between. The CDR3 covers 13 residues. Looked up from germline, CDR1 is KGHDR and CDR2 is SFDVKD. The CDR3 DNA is TGTGCCACCAGTGAAGGGGACACCGGGGAGCTGTTTTTT. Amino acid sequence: CATSEGDTGELFF.

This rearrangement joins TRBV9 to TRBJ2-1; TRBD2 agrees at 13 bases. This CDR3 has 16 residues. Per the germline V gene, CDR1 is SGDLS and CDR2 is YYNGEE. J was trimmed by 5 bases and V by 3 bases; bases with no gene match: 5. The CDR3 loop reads CASSERGLAGNNEQFF. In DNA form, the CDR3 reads TGTGCCAGCAGCGAACGGGGACTAGCGGGGAACAATGAGCAGTTCTTC.

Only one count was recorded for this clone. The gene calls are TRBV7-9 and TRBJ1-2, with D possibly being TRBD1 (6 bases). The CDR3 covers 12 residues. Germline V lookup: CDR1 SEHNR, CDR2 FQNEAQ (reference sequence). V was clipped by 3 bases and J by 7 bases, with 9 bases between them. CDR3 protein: CASSLQGSGYTF. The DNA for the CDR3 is TGTGCCAGCAGCTTGCAGGGGAGTGGCTACACCTTC.

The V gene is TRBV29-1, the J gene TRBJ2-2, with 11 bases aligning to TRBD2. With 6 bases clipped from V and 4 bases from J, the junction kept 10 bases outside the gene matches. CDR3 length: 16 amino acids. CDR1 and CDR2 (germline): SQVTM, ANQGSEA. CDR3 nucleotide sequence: TGCAGCGTATGGCTAGCGGGGGGCCAAAGCACCGGGGAGCTGTTTTTT. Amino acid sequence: CSVWLAGGQSTGELFF.

The CDR3 sequence: CASSVETGAYNEQFF. The CDR3 DNA follows: TGTGCCAGCAGTGTCGAGACAGGCGCCTACAATGAGCAGTTCTTC. This chain links TRBV6-4 with TRBJ2-1, with D maybe TRBD1 (6 bases). Germline loops: CDR1 MRHNA, CDR2 SNTAGT. The V end lost 4 bases, the J end lost 2 bases, and 12 bases lay between the germline ends. The CDR3 runs to 15 residues.